This entry features one T cell receptor beta chain sequence. Sequenced by immunoSEQ multiplex PCR; TCRdb stores in-frame clones only, minus some. The sample gives roughly 57,000 clones, over 85% of which show up once; just over 3% is in the top ten. Between the trimmed V and J ends, which lost 3 bases and 1 base, there was a span of 10 bases. Germline values: CDR1 LNHDA, CDR2 SQIVND (reference sequence). This CDR3 is built from 15 residues. This specimen comes from a study of T cell changes during pregnancy in multiple sclerosis. The sequencing used CD8+ T cells from peripheral blood mononuclear cells, collected before pregnancy. This clonotype was sampled from a female donor with multiple sclerosis, enrolled in a pregnancy study. The gene calls are TRBV19 and TRBJ1-5, with D possibly TRBD1 on 5 matching bases. CDR3 region: CASSIGGMSNQPQHF. The CDR3 DNA is TGTGCCAGTAGTATCGGGGGGATGAGCAATCAGCCCCAGCATTTT.